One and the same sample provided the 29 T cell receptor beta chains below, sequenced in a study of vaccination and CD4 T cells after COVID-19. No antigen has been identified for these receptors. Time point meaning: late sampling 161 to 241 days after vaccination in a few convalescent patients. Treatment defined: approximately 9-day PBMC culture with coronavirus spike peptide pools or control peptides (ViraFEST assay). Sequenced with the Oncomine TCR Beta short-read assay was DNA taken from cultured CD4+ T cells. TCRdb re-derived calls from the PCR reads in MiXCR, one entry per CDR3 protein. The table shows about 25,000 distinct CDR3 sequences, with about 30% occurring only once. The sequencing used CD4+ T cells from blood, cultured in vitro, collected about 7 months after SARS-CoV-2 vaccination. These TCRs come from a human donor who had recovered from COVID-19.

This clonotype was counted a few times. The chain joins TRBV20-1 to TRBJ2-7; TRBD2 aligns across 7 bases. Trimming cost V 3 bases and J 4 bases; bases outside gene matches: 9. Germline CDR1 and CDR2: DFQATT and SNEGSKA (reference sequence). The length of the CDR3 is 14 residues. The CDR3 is CSARAVREHYEQYF. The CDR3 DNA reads TGCAGTGCTAGGGCGGTGCGGGAGCATTACGAGCAGTACTTC.

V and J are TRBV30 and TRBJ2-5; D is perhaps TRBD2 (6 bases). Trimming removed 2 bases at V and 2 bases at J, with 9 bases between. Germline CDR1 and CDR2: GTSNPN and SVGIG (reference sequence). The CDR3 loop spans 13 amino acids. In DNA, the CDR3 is TGTGCCTGGAGTACGACTAGACAAGAGACCCAGTACTTC. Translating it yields CAWSTTRQETQYF.

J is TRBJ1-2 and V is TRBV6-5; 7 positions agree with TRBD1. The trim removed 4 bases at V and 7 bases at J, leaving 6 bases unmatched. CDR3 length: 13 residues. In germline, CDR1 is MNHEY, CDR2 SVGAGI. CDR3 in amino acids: CASSSGQRGGYTF. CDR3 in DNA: TGTGCCAGCAGTTCGGGACAGAGAGGTGGCTACACCTTC.

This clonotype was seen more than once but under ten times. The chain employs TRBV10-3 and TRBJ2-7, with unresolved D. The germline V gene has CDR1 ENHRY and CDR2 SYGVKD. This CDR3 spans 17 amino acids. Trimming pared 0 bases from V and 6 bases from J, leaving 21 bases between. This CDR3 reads CAISESSFRLPRGEQYF. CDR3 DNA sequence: TGTGCCATCAGTGAGTCGAGCTTTAGGCTTCCCCGCGGCGAGCAGTACTTC.

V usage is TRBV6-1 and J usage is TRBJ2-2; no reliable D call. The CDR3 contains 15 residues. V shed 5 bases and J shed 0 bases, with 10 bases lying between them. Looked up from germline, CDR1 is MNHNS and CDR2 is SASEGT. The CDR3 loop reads CASSRTRTNTGELFF. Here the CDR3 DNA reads TGTGCCAGCAGTAGGACCCGGACGAACACCGGGGAGCTGTTTTTT.

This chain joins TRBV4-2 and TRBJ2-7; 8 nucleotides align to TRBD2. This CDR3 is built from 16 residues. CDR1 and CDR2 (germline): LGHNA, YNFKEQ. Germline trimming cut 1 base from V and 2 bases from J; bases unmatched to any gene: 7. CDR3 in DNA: TGTGCCAGCAGCCAAGGGAAAGGACTAGCAGCCTACGAGCAGTACTTC. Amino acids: CASSQGKGLAAYEQYF.

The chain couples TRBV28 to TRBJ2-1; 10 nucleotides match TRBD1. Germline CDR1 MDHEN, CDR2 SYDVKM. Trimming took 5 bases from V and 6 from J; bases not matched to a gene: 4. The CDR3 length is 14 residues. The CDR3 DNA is TGTGCCAGCAGTCGAGGACAGGGGGTCAATGAGCAGTTCTTC. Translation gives CASSRGQGVNEQFF.

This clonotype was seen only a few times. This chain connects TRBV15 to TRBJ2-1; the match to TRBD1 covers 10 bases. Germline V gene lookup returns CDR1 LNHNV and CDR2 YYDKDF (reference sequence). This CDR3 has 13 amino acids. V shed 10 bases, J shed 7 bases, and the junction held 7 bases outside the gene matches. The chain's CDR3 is CASGQGVWNEQFF. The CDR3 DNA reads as TGTGCCAGCGGACAGGGGGTGTGGAATGAGCAGTTCTTC.

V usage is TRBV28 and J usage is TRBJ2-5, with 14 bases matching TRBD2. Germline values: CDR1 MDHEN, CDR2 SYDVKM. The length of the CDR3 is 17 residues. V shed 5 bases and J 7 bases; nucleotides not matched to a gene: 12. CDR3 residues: CASSAIRTSGGWRTQYF. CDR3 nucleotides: TGTGCCAGCAGTGCGATTCGGACTAGCGGGGGGTGGAGGACCCAGTACTTC.

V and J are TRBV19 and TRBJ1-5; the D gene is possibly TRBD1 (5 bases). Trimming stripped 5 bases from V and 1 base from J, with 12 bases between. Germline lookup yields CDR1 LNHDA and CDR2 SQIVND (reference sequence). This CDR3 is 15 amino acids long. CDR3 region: CASSGGEISNQPQHF. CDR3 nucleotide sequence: TGTGCCAGTAGTGGAGGGGAGATAAGCAATCAGCCCCAGCATTTT.

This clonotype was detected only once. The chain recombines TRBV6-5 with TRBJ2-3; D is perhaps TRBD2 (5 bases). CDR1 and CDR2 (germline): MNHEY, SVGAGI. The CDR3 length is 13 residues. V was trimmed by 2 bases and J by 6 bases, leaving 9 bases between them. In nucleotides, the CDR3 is TGTGCCAGCAGTTACGGCCGAGGGGATACGCAGTATTTT. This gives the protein CASSYGRGDTQYF.

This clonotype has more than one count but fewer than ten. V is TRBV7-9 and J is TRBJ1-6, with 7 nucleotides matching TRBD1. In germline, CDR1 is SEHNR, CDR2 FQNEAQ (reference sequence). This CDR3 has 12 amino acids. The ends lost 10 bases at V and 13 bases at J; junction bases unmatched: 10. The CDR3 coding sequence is TGTGCCACTTCAGGACAGGCGGAGCCCCTCCACTTT. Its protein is CATSGQAEPLHF.

The CDR3, as DNA: TGTGCCAGCAGCCCTAGCGGGTACACAGATACGCAGTATTTT. Translating gives CASSPSGYTDTQYF. V and J are TRBV7-3 and TRBJ2-3, with 8 nucleotides matching TRBD2. V lost 5 bases, J lost 2 bases, and 3 bases stayed unmatched. In germline, CDR1 is SGHTA, CDR2 FQGTGA. The CDR3 has 14 amino acids. Drawing the rest from reference TRBV7-3 and TRBJ2-3, the complete variable domain is GAGVSQTPSNKVTEKGKYVELRCDPISGHTALYWYRQSLGQGPEFLIYFQGTGAADDSGLPNDRFFAVRPEGSVSTLKIQRTERGDSAVYLCASSPSGYTDTQYFGPGTRLTVL.

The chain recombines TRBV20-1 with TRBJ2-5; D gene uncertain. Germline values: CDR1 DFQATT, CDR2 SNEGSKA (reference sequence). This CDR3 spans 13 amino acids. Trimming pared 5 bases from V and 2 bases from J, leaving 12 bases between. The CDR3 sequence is CSASWSGQETQYF. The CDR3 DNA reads TGCAGTGCTTCCTGGTCCGGGCAAGAGACCCAGTACTTC.

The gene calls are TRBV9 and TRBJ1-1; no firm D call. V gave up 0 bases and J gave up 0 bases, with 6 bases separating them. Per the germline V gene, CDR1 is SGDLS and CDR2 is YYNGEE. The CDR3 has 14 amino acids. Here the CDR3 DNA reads TGTGCCAGCAGCGTAGGACCGCTGAACACTGAAGCTTTCTTT. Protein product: CASSVGPLNTEAFF.

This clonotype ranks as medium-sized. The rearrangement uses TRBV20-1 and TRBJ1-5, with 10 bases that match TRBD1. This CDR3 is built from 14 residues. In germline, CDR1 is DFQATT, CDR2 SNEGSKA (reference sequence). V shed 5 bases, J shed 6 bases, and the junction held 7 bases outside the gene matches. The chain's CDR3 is CSAEDRGFGQPQHF. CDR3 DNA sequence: TGCAGTGCTGAGGACAGGGGGTTTGGTCAGCCCCAGCATTTT.

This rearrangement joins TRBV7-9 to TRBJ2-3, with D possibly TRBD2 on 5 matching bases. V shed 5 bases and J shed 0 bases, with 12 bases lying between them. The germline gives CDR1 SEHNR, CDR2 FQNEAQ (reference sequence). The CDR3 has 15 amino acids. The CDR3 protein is CASSQSGTSTDTQYF. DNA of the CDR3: TGTGCCAGCAGCCAGAGCGGTACTAGCACAGATACGCAGTATTTT.

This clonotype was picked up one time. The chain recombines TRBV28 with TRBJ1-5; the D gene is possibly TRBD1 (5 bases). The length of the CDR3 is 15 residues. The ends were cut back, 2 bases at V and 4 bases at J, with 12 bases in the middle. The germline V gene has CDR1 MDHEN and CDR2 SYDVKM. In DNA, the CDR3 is TGTGCCAGCAGTTTAAGAGGGGTTCGGAATCAGCCCCAGCATTTT. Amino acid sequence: CASSLRGVRNQPQHF.

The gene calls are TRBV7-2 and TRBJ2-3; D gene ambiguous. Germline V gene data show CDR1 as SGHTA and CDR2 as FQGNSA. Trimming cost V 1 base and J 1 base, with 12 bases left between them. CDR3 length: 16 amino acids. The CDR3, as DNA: TGTGCCAGCAGCTTAGTAGGGTCTTACGGCACAGATACGCAGTATTTT. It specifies CASSLVGSYGTDTQYF.

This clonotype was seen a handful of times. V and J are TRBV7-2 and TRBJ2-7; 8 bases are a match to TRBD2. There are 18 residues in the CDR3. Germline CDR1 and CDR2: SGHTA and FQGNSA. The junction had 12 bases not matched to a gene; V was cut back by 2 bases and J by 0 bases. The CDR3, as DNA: TGTGCCAGCAGCTTATGGCCCATACGGCTAGCGGGCTCCTACGAGCAGTACTTC. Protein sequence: CASSLWPIRLAGSYEQYF.

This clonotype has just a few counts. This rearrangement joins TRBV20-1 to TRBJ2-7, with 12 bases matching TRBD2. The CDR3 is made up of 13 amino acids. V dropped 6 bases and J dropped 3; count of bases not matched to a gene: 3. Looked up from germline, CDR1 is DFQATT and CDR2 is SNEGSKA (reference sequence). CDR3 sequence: CSAPTSGSYEQYF. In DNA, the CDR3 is TGCAGTGCCCCGACTAGCGGGAGCTACGAGCAGTACTTC.

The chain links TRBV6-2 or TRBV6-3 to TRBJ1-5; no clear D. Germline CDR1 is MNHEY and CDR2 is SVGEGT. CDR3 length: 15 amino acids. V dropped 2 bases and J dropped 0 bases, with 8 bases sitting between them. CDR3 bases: TGTGCCAGCAGTTACCCCGGGAGTAGCAATCAGCCCCAGCATTTT. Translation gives CASSYPGSSNQPQHF.

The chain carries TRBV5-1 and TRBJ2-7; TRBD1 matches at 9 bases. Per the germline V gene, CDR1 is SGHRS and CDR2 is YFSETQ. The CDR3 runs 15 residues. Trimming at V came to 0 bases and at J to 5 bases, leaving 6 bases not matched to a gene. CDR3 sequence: CASSLAGGQGHEQYF. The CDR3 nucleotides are TGCGCCAGCAGCTTGGCCGGGGGACAGGGCCACGAGCAGTACTTC. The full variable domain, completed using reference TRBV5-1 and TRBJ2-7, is KAGVTQTPRYLIKTRGQQVTLSCSPISGHRSVSWYQQTPGQGLQFLFEYFSETQRNKGNFPGRFSGRQFSNSRSEMNVSTLELGDSALYLCASSLAGGQGHEQYFGPGTRLTVT.

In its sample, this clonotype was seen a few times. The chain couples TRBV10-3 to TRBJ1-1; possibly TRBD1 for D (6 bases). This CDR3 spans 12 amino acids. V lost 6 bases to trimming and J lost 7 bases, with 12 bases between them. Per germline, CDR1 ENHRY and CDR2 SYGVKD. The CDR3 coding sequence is TGTGCCATCAGGGGACAAGACGGTGAAGCTTTCTTT. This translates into CAIRGQDGEAFF.

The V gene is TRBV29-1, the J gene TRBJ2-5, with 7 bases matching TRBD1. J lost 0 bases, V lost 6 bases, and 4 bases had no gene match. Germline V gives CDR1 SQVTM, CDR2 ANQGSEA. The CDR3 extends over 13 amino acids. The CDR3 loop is CSVPTGNQETQYF. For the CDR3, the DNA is TGCAGCGTACCGACAGGGAACCAAGAGACCCAGTACTTC.

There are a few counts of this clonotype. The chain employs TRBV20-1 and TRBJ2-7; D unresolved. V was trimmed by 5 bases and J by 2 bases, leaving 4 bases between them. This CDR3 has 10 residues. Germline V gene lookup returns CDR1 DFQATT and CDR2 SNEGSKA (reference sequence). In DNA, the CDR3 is TGCAGTGCTGGAACCTACGAGCAGTACTTC. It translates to CSAGTYEQYF.

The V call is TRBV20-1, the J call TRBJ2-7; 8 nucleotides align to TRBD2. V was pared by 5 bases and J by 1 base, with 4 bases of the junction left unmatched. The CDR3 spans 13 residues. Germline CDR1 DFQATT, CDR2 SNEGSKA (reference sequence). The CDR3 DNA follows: TGCAGTGCTGGTCCTAGCGGGTCCTACGAGCAGTACTTC. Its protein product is CSAGPSGSYEQYF.

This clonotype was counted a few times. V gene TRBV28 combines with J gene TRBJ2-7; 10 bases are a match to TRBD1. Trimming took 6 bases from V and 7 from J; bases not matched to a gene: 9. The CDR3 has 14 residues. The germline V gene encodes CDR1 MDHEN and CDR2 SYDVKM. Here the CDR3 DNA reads TGTGCCAGCAGCTCGGGACAGGGGTCTTGGGAGCAGTACTTC. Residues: CASSSGQGSWEQYF.

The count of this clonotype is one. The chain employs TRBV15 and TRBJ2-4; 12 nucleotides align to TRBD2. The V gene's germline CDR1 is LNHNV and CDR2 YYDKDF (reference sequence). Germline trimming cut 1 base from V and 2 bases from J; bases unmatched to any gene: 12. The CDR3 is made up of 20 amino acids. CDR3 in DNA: TGTGCCACCAGCAGAGGACTAGCGGGAGATCAGGGCGAGTCCAAAAACATTCAGTACTTC. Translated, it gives CATSRGLAGDQGESKNIQYF. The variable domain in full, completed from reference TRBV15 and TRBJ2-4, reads DAMVIQNPRYQVTQFGKPVTLSCSQTLNHNVMYWYQQKSSQAPKLLFHYYDKDFNNEADTPDNFQSRRPNTSFCFLDIRSPGLGDTAMYLCATSRGLAGDQGESKNIQYFGAGTRLSVL.